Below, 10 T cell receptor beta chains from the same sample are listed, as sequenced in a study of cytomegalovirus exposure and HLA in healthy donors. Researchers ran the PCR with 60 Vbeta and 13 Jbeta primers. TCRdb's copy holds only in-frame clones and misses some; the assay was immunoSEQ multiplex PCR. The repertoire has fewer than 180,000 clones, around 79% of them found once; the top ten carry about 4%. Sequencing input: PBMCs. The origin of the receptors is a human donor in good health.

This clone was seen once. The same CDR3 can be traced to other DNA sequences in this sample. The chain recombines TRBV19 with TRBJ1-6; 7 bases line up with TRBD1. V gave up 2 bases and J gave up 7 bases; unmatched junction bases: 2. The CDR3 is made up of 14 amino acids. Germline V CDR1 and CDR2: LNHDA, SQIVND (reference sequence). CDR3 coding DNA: TGTGCCAGTAGTATAAGAGGGGGCAATTCACCCCTCCACTTT. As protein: CASSIRGGNSPLHF.

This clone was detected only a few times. CDR3 in DNA: TGTGCCAGCAGTTACTCGGGCCAACGCGAGCAGTACTTC. This translates into CASSYSGQREQYF. This rearrangement joins TRBV6-5 to TRBJ2-7; D gene uncertain. Germline V CDR1 and CDR2: MNHEY, SVGAGI. The CDR3 extends over 13 amino acids. The germline V and J ends were trimmed by 0 bases and 6 bases, with 9 bases remaining between them.

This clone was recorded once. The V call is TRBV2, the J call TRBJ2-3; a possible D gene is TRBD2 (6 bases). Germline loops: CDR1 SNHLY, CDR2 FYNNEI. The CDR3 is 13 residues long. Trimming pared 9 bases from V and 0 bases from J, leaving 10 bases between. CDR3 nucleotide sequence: TGTGCCAGTCATAGCGGAAGCACAGATACGCAGTATTTT. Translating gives CASHSGSTDTQYF.

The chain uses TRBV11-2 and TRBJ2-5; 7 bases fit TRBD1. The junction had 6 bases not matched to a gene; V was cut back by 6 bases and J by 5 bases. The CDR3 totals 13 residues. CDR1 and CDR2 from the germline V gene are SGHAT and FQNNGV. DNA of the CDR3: TGTGCCAGCAGGCAGGGGGTCGTCGAGACCCAGTACTTC. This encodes CASRQGVVETQYF.

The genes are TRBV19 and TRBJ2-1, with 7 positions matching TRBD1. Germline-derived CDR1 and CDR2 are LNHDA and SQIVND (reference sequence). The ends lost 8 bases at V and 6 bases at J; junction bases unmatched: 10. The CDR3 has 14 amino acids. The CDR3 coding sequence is TGTGCCAGTTCCCTATACGGACAGGTCAATGAGCAGTTCTTC. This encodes CASSLYGQVNEQFF.

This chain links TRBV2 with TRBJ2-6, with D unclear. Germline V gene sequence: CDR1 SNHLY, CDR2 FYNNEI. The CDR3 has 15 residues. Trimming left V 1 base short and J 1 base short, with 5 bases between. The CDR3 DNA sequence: TGTGCCAGCAGTGAAGTTCCATCTGGGGCCAACGTCCTGACTTTC. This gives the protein CASSEVPSGANVLTF. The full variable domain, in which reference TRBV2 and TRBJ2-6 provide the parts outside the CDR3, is EPEVTQTPSHQVTQMGQEVILRCVPISNHLYFYWYRQILGQKVEFLVSFYNNEISEKSEIFDDQFSVERPDGSNFTLKIRSTKLEDSAMYFCASSEVPSGANVLTFGAGSRLTVL.

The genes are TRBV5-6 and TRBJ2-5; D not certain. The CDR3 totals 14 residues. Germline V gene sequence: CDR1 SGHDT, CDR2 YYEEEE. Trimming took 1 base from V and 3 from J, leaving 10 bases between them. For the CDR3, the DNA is TGTGCCAGCAGCTTGAGAGCAATGGAAGAGACCCAGTACTTC. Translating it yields CASSLRAMEETQYF.

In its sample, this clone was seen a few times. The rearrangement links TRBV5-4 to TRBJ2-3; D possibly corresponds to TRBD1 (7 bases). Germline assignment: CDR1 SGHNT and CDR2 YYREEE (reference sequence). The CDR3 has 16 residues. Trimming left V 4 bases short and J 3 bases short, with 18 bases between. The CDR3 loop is CASSAPIQGTTDTQYF. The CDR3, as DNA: TGTGCCAGCAGCGCCCCGATACAGGGGACTACAGATACGCAGTATTTT. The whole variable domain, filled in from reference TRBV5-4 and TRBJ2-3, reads ETGVTQSPTHLIKTRGQQVTLRCSSQSGHNTVSWYQQALGQGPQFIFQYYREEENGRGNFPPRFSGLQFPNYSSELNVNALELDDSALYLCASSAPIQGTTDTQYFGPGTRLTVL.

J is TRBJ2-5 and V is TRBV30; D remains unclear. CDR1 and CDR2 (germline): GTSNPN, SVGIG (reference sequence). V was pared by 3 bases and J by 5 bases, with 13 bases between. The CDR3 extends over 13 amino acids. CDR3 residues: CAWSPRFGETQYF. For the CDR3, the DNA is TGTGCCTGGAGCCCCCGTTTCGGGGAGACCCAGTACTTC.

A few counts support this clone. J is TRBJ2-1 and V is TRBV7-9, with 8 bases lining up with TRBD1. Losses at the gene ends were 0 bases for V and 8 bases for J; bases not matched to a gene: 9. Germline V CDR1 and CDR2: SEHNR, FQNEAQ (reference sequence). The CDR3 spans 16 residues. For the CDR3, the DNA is TGTGCCAGCAGCTTAGCCAGGACAGGGAAAAGCTATGAGCAGTTCTTC. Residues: CASSLARTGKSYEQFF.